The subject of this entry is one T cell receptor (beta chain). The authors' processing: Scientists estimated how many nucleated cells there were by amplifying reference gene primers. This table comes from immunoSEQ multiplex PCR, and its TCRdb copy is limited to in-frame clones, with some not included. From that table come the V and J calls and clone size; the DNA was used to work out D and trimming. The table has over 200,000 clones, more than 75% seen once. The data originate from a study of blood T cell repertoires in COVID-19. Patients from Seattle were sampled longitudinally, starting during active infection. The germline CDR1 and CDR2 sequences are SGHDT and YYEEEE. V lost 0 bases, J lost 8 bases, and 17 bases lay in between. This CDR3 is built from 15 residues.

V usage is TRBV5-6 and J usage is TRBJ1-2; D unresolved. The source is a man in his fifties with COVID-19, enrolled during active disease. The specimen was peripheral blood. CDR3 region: CASSLAFLGREGYTF. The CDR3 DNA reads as TGTGCCAGCAGCTTGGCCTTTTTAGGGAGAGAGGGCTACACCTTC.